The 18 T cell receptor beta chains below all came from one sample that was sequenced in a study of CD8+ T cells in alopecia areata. Extraction and reverse transcription of RNA yielded cDNA as the sequencing template. Clones were read by immunoSEQ multiplex PCR, and TCRdb kept only the in-frame ones, dropping some. The repertoire holds 110,000 to 150,000 clones, with around 60% as singletons. Sequences were derived from CD4+ T cells sorted from blood, sampled at week 0. These receptors came from a human donor with alopecia areata.

The V call is TRBV6-5, the J call TRBJ2-7, with D possibly TRBD1 on 5 matching bases. V was clipped by 0 bases and J by 2 bases, with 11 bases between them. CDR1 MNHEY and CDR2 SVGAGI come from the germline V gene. The CDR3 consists of 15 residues. This chain's CDR3 is CASSYSQGPTYEQYF. The CDR3 region has the DNA TGTGCCAGCAGTTACTCGCAGGGCCCCACCTACGAGCAGTACTTC.

This chain joins TRBV2 and TRBJ2-1; D is unresolved. Germline assignment: CDR1 SNHLY and CDR2 FYNNEI. The germline V and J ends were trimmed by 6 bases and 7 bases, with 7 bases remaining between them. The CDR3 length is 11 residues. This chain's CDR3 is CASREINEQFF. CDR3 DNA: TGTGCCAGCAGGGAAATAAATGAGCAGTTCTTC.

About this clone itself: Other DNA variants within this sample encode the same CDR3. The chain joins TRBV18 to TRBJ2-5; D unresolved. CDR1 and CDR2 (germline): KGHSH, LQKENI. CDR3 size: 11 residues. Trimming left V 3 bases short and J 2 bases short, with 1 base between. The CDR3 loop is CASSPQETQYF. The CDR3, as DNA: TGTGCCAGCTCACCGCAAGAGACCCAGTACTTC.

This clone has only one observation. The chain combines TRBV2 with TRBJ2-5, with D possibly being TRBD2 (7 bases). Trimming left V 9 bases short and J 4 bases short, with 15 bases between. Germline CDR1 and CDR2: SNHLY and FYNNEI. This CDR3 is built from 13 residues. The CDR3 DNA is TGTGCCAGTAGGCCGGGGGGCCCAGAGACCCAGTACTTC. This gives the protein CASRPGGPETQYF.

The chain recombines TRBV13 with TRBJ1-5, with 7 bases matching TRBD1. This CDR3 spans 14 amino acids. Germline V CDR1 and CDR2: PRHDT, FYEKMQ (reference sequence). Trimming at V came to 5 bases and at J to 6 bases, leaving 7 bases not matched to a gene. CDR3: CASSQGGHGQPQHF. In DNA form, the CDR3 reads TGTGCCAGCAGCCAAGGGGGCCACGGTCAGCCCCAGCATTTT. Using reference TRBV13 and TRBJ1-5 for the parts outside the CDR3, the full variable domain is AAGVIQSPRHLIKEKRETATLKCYPIPRHDTVYWYQQGPGQDPQFLISFYEKMQSDKGSIPDRFSAQQFSDYHSELNMSSLELGDSALYFCASSQGGHGQPQHFGDGTRLSIL.

J is TRBJ1-2 and V is TRBV7-9; weak D call: TRBD1 (6 bases). V gave up 5 bases and J gave up 2 bases, with 18 bases separating them. CDR3 length: 16 residues. Germline V CDR1 and CDR2: SEHNR, FQNEAQ (reference sequence). The CDR3, as DNA: TGTGCCAGCAGCCCAACCAACAGGGCCCAAAACTATGGCTACACCTTC. It specifies CASSPTNRAQNYGYTF. The variable domain in full, with the rest retrieved from reference TRBV7-9 and TRBJ1-2, is DTGVSQNPRHKITKRGQNVTFRCDPISEHNRLYWYRQTLGQGPEFLTYFQNEAQLEKSRLLSDRFSAERPKGSFSTLEIQRTEQGDSAMYLCASSPTNRAQNYGYTFGSGTRLTVV.

V usage is TRBV29-1 and J usage is TRBJ1-1; weak D call: TRBD1 (5 bases). The germline V and J ends were trimmed by 5 bases and 0 bases, with 10 bases remaining between them. The CDR3 totals 13 residues. In germline, CDR1 is SQVTM, CDR2 ANQGSEA. The DNA of the CDR3 is TGCAGCGTTCGGACGGACATGAACACTGAAGCTTTCTTT. Protein product: CSVRTDMNTEAFF.

The CDR3 is CASSTGQGYYEQYF. CDR3 bases: TGTGCCAGCAGCACGGGACAGGGGTACTACGAGCAGTACTTC. The chain combines TRBV7-2 with TRBJ2-7, with 10 bases lining up with TRBD1. J gave up 3 bases and V 5 bases, and 4 bases lay outside the gene matches. There are 14 residues in the CDR3. The germline V gene encodes CDR1 SGHTA and CDR2 FQGNSA.

This clone was counted a few times. The DNA of the CDR3 is TGTGCCTGGAGTGTAGGTGGTTTGAACACTGAAGCTTTCTTT. Residues: CAWSVGGLNTEAFF. The chain recombines TRBV30 with TRBJ1-1; no definite D call. This CDR3 has 14 amino acids. V lost 0 bases and J 0 bases, leaving 8 bases between the germline ends. Germline V gives CDR1 GTSNPN, CDR2 SVGIG (reference sequence).

The rearrangement joins TRBV5-4 to TRBJ2-1; D is unclear. Germline V gives CDR1 SGHNT, CDR2 YYREEE (reference sequence). The CDR3 consists of 14 residues. Deletions cut 0 bases from V and 1 base from J, with 5 bases between. The DNA for the CDR3 is TGTGCCAGCAGCTTGGCCGGTTCCTACAATGAGCAGTTCTTC. Its translation: CASSLAGSYNEQFF.

The table lists this clone with a few counts. Other DNA sequences within the sample encode an identical CDR3. The V gene is TRBV7-2, the J gene TRBJ2-2; no firm D call. The CDR3 length is 12 residues. Per germline, CDR1 SGHTA and CDR2 FQGNSA. V was clipped by 4 bases and J by 3 bases, with 3 bases between them. DNA of the CDR3: TGTGCCAGCAGCTCGTACACCGGGGAGCTGTTTTTT. Its translation is CASSSYTGELFF.

This clone was detected a few times. This chain uses TRBV29-1 with TRBJ2-3; D is perhaps TRBD1 (6 bases). Trimming cost V 3 bases and J 6 bases, with 13 bases left between them. Germline CDR1 is SQVTM and CDR2 is ANQGSEA. The CDR3 length is 13 residues. The CDR3, as DNA: TGCAGCGTTGACGCAGGGGTTGTGGATACGCAGTATTTT. Protein product: CSVDAGVVDTQYF.

The chain joins TRBV7-2 to TRBJ2-7, with 7 bases fitting TRBD2. Per the germline V gene, CDR1 is SGHTA and CDR2 is FQGNSA. After removal of 4 bases from V and 0 bases from J, the junction contained 3 bases not matched to a gene. The CDR3 loop spans 14 amino acids. The CDR3 is CASSSRTSSYEQYF. CDR3 DNA sequence: TGTGCCAGCAGCTCCCGGACTAGCTCCTACGAGCAGTACTTC. The variable domain in full, with the rest retrieved from reference TRBV7-2 and TRBJ2-7, is GAGVSQSPSNKVTEKGKDVELRCDPISGHTALYWYRQSLGQGLEFLIYFQGNSAPDKSGLPSDRFSAERTGGSVSTLTIQRTQQEDSAVYLCASSSRTSSYEQYFGPGTRLTVT.

The chain links TRBV7-8 to TRBJ2-7, with D possibly being TRBD1 (5 bases). V shed 1 base and J shed 5 bases, with 12 bases lying between them. CDR3 length: 14 residues. In germline, CDR1 is SGHVS, CDR2 FQNEAQ. The DNA of the CDR3 is TGTGCCAGCAGCTTAGTAGGCCAGGGCAACGAGCAGTACTTC. Residues: CASSLVGQGNEQYF. Together with reference TRBV7-8 and TRBJ2-7, the CDR3 gives the full variable domain: GAGVSQSPRYKVAKRGQDVALRCDPISGHVSLFWYQQALGQGPEFLTYFQNEAQLDKSGLPSDRFFAERPEGSVSTLKIQRTQQEDSAVYLCASSLVGQGNEQYFGPGTRLTVT.

The chain recombines TRBV10-3 with TRBJ1-2; TRBD1 matches at 7 bases. Trimming removed 2 bases from V and 7 bases from J; junction bases left unmatched: 4. Germline CDR1 ENHRY, CDR2 SYGVKD. The CDR3 is made up of 13 amino acids. CDR3 nucleotides: TGTGCCATCAGTGAGGACAGGGAATCTGGCTACACCTTC. Translated, it gives CAISEDRESGYTF.

The gene calls are TRBV29-1 and TRBJ1-2; D possibly corresponds to TRBD1 (6 bases). The CDR3 is 8 amino acids. CDR1 is SQVTM and CDR2 is ANQGSEA in the germline V gene. CDR3 sequence: CKGDGYTF. The CDR3 bases are TGCAAGGGGGATGGCTACACCTTC.

The chain is built from TRBV5-4 and TRBJ2-1; no clear D gene. This CDR3 has 15 residues. Trimming cost V 0 bases and J 0 bases, with 7 bases left between them. Germline V CDR1 and CDR2: SGHNT, YYREEE (reference sequence). The CDR3: CASSLDPSSYNEQFF. For the CDR3, the DNA is TGTGCCAGCAGCTTGGATCCCAGCTCCTACAATGAGCAGTTCTTC.

The chain has TRBV29-1 and TRBJ2-5; TRBD1 might be the D (6 bases). Deletions cut 6 bases from V and 4 bases from J, with 9 bases between. The CDR3 has 11 amino acids. Per the germline V gene, CDR1 is SQVTM and CDR2 is ANQGSEA. The CDR3 region is CSVLQGETQYF. In DNA, the CDR3 is TGCAGCGTGTTACAGGGAGAGACCCAGTACTTC.